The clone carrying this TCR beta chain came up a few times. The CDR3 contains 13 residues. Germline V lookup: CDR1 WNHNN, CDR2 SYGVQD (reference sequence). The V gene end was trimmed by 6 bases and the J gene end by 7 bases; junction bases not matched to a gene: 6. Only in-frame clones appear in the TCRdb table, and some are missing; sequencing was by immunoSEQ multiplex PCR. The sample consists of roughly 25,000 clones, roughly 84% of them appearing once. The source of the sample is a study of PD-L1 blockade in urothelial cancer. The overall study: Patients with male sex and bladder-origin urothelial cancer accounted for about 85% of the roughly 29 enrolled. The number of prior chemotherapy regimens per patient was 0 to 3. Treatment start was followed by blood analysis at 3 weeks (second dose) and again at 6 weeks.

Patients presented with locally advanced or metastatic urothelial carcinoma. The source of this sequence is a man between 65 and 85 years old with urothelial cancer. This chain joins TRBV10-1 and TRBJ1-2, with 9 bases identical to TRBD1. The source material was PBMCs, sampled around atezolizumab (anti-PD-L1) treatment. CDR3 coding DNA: TGCGCCAGCAGCTCGGACAGGGGAGGTGGCTACACCTTC. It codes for CASSSDRGGGYTF.